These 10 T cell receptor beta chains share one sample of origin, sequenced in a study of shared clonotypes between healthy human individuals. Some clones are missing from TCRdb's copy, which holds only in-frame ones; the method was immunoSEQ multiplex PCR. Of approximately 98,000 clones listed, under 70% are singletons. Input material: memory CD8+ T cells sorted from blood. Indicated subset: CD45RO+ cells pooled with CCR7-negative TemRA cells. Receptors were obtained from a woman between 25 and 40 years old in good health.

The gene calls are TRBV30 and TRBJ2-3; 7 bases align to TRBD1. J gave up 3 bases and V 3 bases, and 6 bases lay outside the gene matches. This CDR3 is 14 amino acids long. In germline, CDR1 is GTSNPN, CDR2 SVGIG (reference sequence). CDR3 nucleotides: TGTGCCTGGAGGCCCGGGACAGAAACAGATACGCAGTATTTT. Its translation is CAWRPGTETDTQYF. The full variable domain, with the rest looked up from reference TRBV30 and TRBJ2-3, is SQTIHQWPATLVQPVGSPLSLECTVEGTSNPNLYWYRQAAGRGLQLLFYSVGIGQISSEVPQNLSASRPQDRQFILSSKKLLLSDSGFYLCAWRPGTETDTQYFGPGTRLTVL.

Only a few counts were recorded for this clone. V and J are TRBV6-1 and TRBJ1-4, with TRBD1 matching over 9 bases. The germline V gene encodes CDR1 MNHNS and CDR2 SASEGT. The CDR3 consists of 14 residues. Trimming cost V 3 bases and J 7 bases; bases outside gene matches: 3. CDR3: CASSEGQGSEKLFF. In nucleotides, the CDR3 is TGTGCCAGCAGTGAGGGACAGGGAAGTGAAAAACTGTTTTTT.

CDR3 region: CASSPRPWGMNTGELFF. The CDR3, as DNA: TGTGCCAGCAGCCCACGACCATGGGGAATGAACACCGGGGAGCTGTTTTTT. The gene calls are TRBV7-9 and TRBJ2-2; the D is unclear. With 5 bases removed from V and 1 base from J, the gap between germline ends came to 17 bases. The CDR3 has 17 residues. Germline V CDR1 and CDR2: SEHNR, FQNEAQ (reference sequence).

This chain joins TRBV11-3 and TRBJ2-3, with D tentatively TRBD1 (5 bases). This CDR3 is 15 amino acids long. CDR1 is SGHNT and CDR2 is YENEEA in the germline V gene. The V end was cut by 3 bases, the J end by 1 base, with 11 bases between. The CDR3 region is CASSFSDSRTDTQYF. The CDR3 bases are TGTGCCAGCAGCTTTTCCGACAGCCGCACAGATACGCAGTATTTT.

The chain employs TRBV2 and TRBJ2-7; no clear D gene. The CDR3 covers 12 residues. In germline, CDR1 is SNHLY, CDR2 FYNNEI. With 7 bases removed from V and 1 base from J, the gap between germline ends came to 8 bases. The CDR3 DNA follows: TGTGCCAGCATCAGGCAGTCCTACGAGCAGTACTTC. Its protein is CASIRQSYEQYF.

CDR3 coding DNA: TGTGCCAGCAAACCCGGGACGAGCTACGAGCAGTACTTC. Protein product: CASKPGTSYEQYF. This chain links TRBV27 with TRBJ2-5; D possibly uses TRBD1 or TRBD2 (5 bases each). The assigned J gene may be wrong: the sequence end matches TRBJ2-7 better. This CDR3 region has 13 residues. Germline CDR1 and CDR2: MNHEY and SMNVEV (reference sequence).

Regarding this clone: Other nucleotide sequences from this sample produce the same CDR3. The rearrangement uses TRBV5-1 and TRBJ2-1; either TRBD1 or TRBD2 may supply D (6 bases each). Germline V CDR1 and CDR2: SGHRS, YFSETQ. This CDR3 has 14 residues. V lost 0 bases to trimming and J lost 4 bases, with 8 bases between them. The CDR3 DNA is TGCGCCAGCAGCTTGGAGGGGGGATACAATGAGCAGTTCTTC. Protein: CASSLEGGYNEQFF.

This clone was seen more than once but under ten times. The CDR3 is CASSPRRTVSLSYEQYF. Written as DNA, the CDR3 is TGTGCCAGCAGCCCCAGGAGGACGGTAAGTTTATCCTACGAGCAGTACTTC. This sequence joins TRBV11-1 and TRBJ2-7; maybe TRBD2 (5 bases). The germline V gene has CDR1 SGHAT and CDR2 FQDESV (reference sequence). The V end lost 5 bases, the J end lost 1 base, and 21 bases lay between the germline ends. The CDR3 covers 17 residues.

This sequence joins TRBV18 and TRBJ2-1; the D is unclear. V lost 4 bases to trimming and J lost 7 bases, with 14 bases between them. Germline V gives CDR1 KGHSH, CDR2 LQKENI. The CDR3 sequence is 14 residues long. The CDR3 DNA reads TGTGCCAGCTCACGGGGTGAAATAGGGAATGAGCAGTTCTTC. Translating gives CASSRGEIGNEQFF.

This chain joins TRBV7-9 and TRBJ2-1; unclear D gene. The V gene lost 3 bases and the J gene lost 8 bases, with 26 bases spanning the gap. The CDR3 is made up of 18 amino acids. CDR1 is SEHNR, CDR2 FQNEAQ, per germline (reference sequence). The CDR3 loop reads CASSLVYSYPRRFHEQFF. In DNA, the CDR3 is TGTGCCAGCAGCTTGGTCTACTCTTATCCTAGAAGGTTCCATGAGCAGTTCTTC.